This T cell receptor (beta chain) was sequenced for a study of beta chain features in type 1 diabetes. Study-wide context: Healthy donors, compared against patients, showed similar age, gender and cell yields.

Study outcomes and limitations: Significant though moderate, a shortening of TCRB CDR3s appeared in all four CD4+ subsets of Type 1 diabetes patients. A possible short-template PCR bias applies equally to patients and controls.

Trimming took 5 bases from V and 2 from J; bases not matched to a gene: 7. CDR3 length equals 17 residues. Per germline, CDR1 SGHVS and CDR2 FNYEAQ. As regards this clone: Its antigen remains unknown.

Expressed TCRB transcripts got sequenced, as all isolated RNA was reverse transcribed. Here immunoSEQ multiplex PCR was the method, and the copy in TCRdb shows in-frame clones only, minus some. Of over 150,000 clones in the sample, about 8.5% were seen once. The receptor comes from a man aged 18 to 29 in good health. The sequenced sample was central memory CD4+ T cells from blood. V and J are TRBV7-6 and TRBJ2-3, with 13 bases that match TRBD2. Here the CDR3 reads CASSRRLAGGVTDTQYF. CDR3 coding DNA: TGTGCCAGCAGCCGGAGACTAGCGGGGGGTGTCACAGATACGCAGTATTTT.